These 28 T cell receptor beta chains were sequenced from one sample in a study of CD8 T cells in ankylosing spondylitis (dated by TCRdb to about 2017). Libraries were constructed by 5' RACE. Instrument used: Illumina HiSeq 2500. The public reads were reanalyzed by TCRdb: fastp trimming at Q25, MiXCR alignment, in-frame beta chains only. Rows are combined by CDR3 protein, so each entry shows the most common genes and DNA. Counted in this sample were some 800,000 distinct CDR3 sequences; approximately 12% of them appeared once. The ten largest clones capture just over 0.5% of the sample. Overall results and qualifications from the work: A TCR beta motif made up of several highly homologous amino acid variants appeared to be characteristic of blood from ankylosing spondylitis patients.

Their antigens are not known. The source material was blood, either unsorted or a sorted T cell fraction (not recorded which). The receptors derive from a male donor with ankylosing spondylitis.

This clonotype has more than one count but fewer than ten. CDR3 in amino acids: CASTAGAGPYGYTF. The DNA of the CDR3 is TGTGCCAGCACCGCGGGGGCGGGCCCCTATGGCTACACCTTC. The rearrangement uses TRBV12-3 or TRBV12-4 and TRBJ1-2; possible D gene TRBD1, 6 bases. The CDR3 runs 14 residues. Trimming removed 7 bases from V and 4 bases from J, with 16 bases in between.

This clonotype came up many times. This chain connects TRBV5-1 to TRBJ1-2; D is unresolved. In germline, CDR1 is SGHRS, CDR2 YFSETQ. With 0 bases removed from V and 6 bases from J, the gap between germline ends came to 9 bases. This CDR3 is built from 13 residues. CDR3 protein: CASSLDHDNGYTF. DNA of the CDR3: TGCGCCAGCAGCTTGGACCACGATAATGGCTACACCTTC.

This clonotype was detected many times. The rearrangement links TRBV4-2 to TRBJ1-2; the match to TRBD1 covers 10 bases. This CDR3 has 15 residues. Germline V gives CDR1 LGHNA, CDR2 YNFKEQ. Trimming removed 4 bases from V and 3 bases from J; junction bases left unmatched: 5. CDR3 coding DNA: TGTGCCAGCAGCCCCTTTGGACAGGGGGACTATGGCTACACCTTC. Translated: CASSPFGQGDYGYTF.

In its sample, this clonotype was seen a few times. V is TRBV28 and J is TRBJ1-2; D is undetermined. This CDR3 spans 12 amino acids. The V gene's germline CDR1 is MDHEN and CDR2 SYDVKM. The V end lost 3 bases, the J end lost 4 bases, and 6 bases lay between the germline ends. This chain's CDR3 is CASSFQAYGYTF. The CDR3 region has the DNA TGTGCCAGCAGTTTTCAAGCCTATGGCTACACCTTC.

The sample holds a few counts of this clonotype. The chain is built from TRBV7-9 and TRBJ2-3; 8 bases agree with TRBD1. This CDR3 comprises 16 residues. V was pared by 5 bases and J by 1 base, with 8 bases of the junction left unmatched. Germline V lookup: CDR1 SEHNR, CDR2 FQNEAQ (reference sequence). The chain's CDR3 is CASSAGQGKGTDTQYF. CDR3 sequence (DNA): TGTGCCAGCAGCGCAGGACAGGGTAAAGGCACAGATACGCAGTATTTT. Together with reference TRBV7-9 and TRBJ2-3, the CDR3 gives the full variable domain: DTGVSQNPRHKITKRGQNVTFRCDPISEHNRLYWYRQTLGQGPEFLTYFQNEAQLEKSRLLSDRFSAERPKGSFSTLEIQRTEQGDSAMYLCASSAGQGKGTDTQYFGPGTRLTVL.

This clonotype has ten or more counts. The chain joins TRBV7-2 to TRBJ2-4; D remains unclear. Trimming took 7 bases from V and 9 from J, leaving 16 bases between them. The CDR3 contains 13 residues. Germline lookup yields CDR1 SGHTA and CDR2 FQGNSA. CDR3 sequence (DNA): TGTGCCAGCACCTCCGGACGGTCAAGCATTCAGTACTTC. This gives the protein CASTSGRSSIQYF. Full variable domain (missing parts from reference TRBV7-2 and TRBJ2-4): GAGVSQSPSNKVTEKGKDVELRCDPISGHTALYWYRQSLGQGLEFLIYFQGNSAPDKSGLPSDRFSAERTGGSVSTLTIQRTQQEDSAVYLCASTSGRSSIQYFGAGTRLSVL.

Many counts were recorded for this clonotype. CDR3 protein: CASSSGNRGNYEQFF. CDR3 nucleotides: TGTGCCAGCAGCTCGGGGAACAGGGGTAACTATGAGCAGTTCTTC. The chain recombines TRBV7-9 with TRBJ2-1, with 7 bases that match TRBD1. The trim removed 4 bases at V and 8 bases at J, leaving 11 bases unmatched. Per the germline V gene, CDR1 is SEHNR and CDR2 is FQNEAQ (reference sequence). The CDR3 is 15 residues long.

This clonotype has a count of ten or more. The chain recombines TRBV6-1 with TRBJ1-2; 8 positions match TRBD1. CDR3 length: 16 amino acids. Germline V lookup: CDR1 MNHNS, CDR2 SASEGT. The V gene end was trimmed by 5 bases and the J gene end by 4 bases; junction bases not matched to a gene: 12. The CDR3 reads CASSTSPDRALYGYTF. DNA for the CDR3: TGTGCCAGCAGTACCTCACCGGACAGGGCTCTCTATGGCTACACCTTC.

Many counts were recorded for this clonotype. The chain is built from TRBV20-1 and TRBJ2-7, with a tentative D call TRBD2 (6 bases). This CDR3 has 14 residues. Trimming took 3 bases from V and 7 from J, leaving 19 bases between them. CDR1 is DFQATT, CDR2 SNEGSKA, per germline (reference sequence). The CDR3 sequence is CSARNGTFGREQYF. DNA of the CDR3: TGCAGTGCTAGGAACGGGACGTTCGGGAGAGAGCAGTACTTC.

This clonotype was counted between two and nine times. This chain joins TRBV20-1 and TRBJ2-1, with D possibly being TRBD1 (7 bases). CDR1 DFQATT and CDR2 SNEGSKA come from the germline V gene (reference sequence). V was trimmed by 1 base and J by 7 bases, leaving 14 bases between them. The CDR3 covers 14 residues. CDR3 amino acids: CSARVEGAWNEQFF. Here the CDR3 DNA reads TGCAGTGCTAGAGTGGAGGGGGCTTGGAATGAGCAGTTCTTC.

This clonotype was counted a few times. J is TRBJ1-2 and V is TRBV12-3 or TRBV12-4; D remains unclear. The CDR3 extends over 13 amino acids. V lost 3 bases to trimming and J lost 6 bases, with 11 bases between them. CDR3 sequence (DNA): TGTGCCAGCAGTTTTTACGGGGTCGATGGCTACACCTTC. Encoded protein: CASSFYGVDGYTF.

This clonotype was seen repeatedly, ten times or more. The chain recombines TRBV5-6 with TRBJ1-1; D unclear. The CDR3 totals 13 residues. CDR1 SGHDT and CDR2 YYEEEE come from the germline V gene. Trimming pared 3 bases from V and 6 bases from J, leaving 12 bases between. As DNA, the CDR3 is TGTGCCAGCAGCTCTATAGTAGGAGCTGAAGCTTTCTTT. Translating gives CASSSIVGAEAFF. The variable domain in full, with the rest retrieved from reference TRBV5-6 and TRBJ1-1, is DAGVTQSPTHLIKTRGQQVTLRCSPKSGHDTVSWYQQALGQGPQFIFQYYEEEERQRGNFPDRFSGHQFPNYSSELNVNALLLGDSALYLCASSSIVGAEAFFGQGTRLTVV.

This clonotype showed up just a few times. The rearrangement joins TRBV7-2 to TRBJ1-2; D uncertain. Looked up from germline, CDR1 is SGHTA and CDR2 is FQGNSA. The V end was cut by 1 base, the J end by 2 bases, with 8 bases between. The CDR3 consists of 14 residues. CDR3 loop: CASSLVSANYGYTF. The CDR3 region has the DNA TGTGCCAGCAGCTTAGTTTCAGCCAACTATGGCTACACCTTC.

This clonotype was detected only a few times. This rearrangement joins TRBV6-1 to TRBJ2-5, with D perhaps TRBD1 (5 bases). The germline CDR1 and CDR2 sequences are MNHNS and SASEGT. Trimming stripped 6 bases from V and 3 bases from J, with 17 bases between. The CDR3 runs to 15 residues. The CDR3: CASSFRQWREETQYF. CDR3 sequence (DNA): TGTGCCAGCAGCTTTAGACAGTGGCGTGAAGAGACCCAGTACTTC.

The chain links TRBV7-9 to TRBJ2-4; weak D call: TRBD1 (5 bases). V was cut by 5 bases and J by 0 bases, with 11 bases left in between. Germline CDR1 is SEHNR and CDR2 is FQNEAQ (reference sequence). There are 15 residues in the CDR3. The CDR3 is CASSPDRLAKNIQYF. The CDR3 coding sequence is TGTGCCAGCAGCCCAGACAGATTAGCCAAAAACATTCAGTACTTC.

This clonotype was counted many times. This rearrangement joins TRBV4-2 to TRBJ2-5; a possible D gene is TRBD2 (5 bases). Germline V gene lookup returns CDR1 LGHNA and CDR2 YNFKEQ. The V end was cut by 3 bases, the J end by 5 bases, with 16 bases between. This CDR3 region has 15 residues. The CDR3 DNA reads as TGTGCCAGCAGCCATGGAGGAATGTTCGGGGAGACCCAGTACTTC. Translating it yields CASSHGGMFGETQYF.

This clonotype has at least ten counts. The chain employs TRBV20-1 and TRBJ1-2, with 10 positions matching TRBD1. The CDR3 is 14 amino acids. Germline trimming cut 5 bases from V and 3 bases from J; bases unmatched to any gene: 6. CDR1 is DFQATT, CDR2 SNEGSKA, per germline (reference sequence). CDR3 sequence: CSAPSGTGDYGYTF. The CDR3 bases are TGCAGTGCTCCCTCCGGGACAGGGGACTATGGCTACACCTTC.

The chain couples TRBV28 to TRBJ1-3; TRBD1 aligns across 9 bases. There are 15 residues in the CDR3. Losses at the gene ends were 6 bases for V and 6 bases for J; bases not matched to a gene: 9. Germline values: CDR1 MDHEN, CDR2 SYDVKM. The CDR3 loop reads CASRPGQGTLNTIYF. The CDR3 bases are TGTGCCAGCAGACCGGGACAGGGAACCCTAAACACCATATATTTT. The full variable domain, its missing parts supplied by reference TRBV28 and TRBJ1-3, is DVKVTQSSRYLVKRTGEKVFLECVQDMDHENMFWYRQDPGLGLRLIYFSYDVKMKEKGDIPEGYSVSREKKERFSLILESASTNQTSMYLCASRPGQGTLNTIYFGEGSWLTVV.

CDR3: CASRPGLADSYEQYF. The CDR3 DNA is TGTGCCAGCAGGCCGGGACTAGCGGACTCCTACGAGCAGTACTTC. The chain is built from TRBV6-1 and TRBJ2-7, with 11 bases matching TRBD2. This CDR3 comprises 15 residues. V shed 6 bases and J 0 bases; nucleotides not matched to a gene: 4. The germline V gene encodes CDR1 MNHNS and CDR2 SASEGT.

The chain joins TRBV4-2 to TRBJ1-5; D remains unclear. The V gene's germline CDR1 is LGHNA and CDR2 YNFKEQ. The CDR3 totals 16 residues. The V end lost 1 base, the J end lost 6 bases, and 16 bases lay between the germline ends. The CDR3 is CASSQAWMSGGQPQHF. The CDR3 DNA sequence: TGTGCCAGCAGCCAAGCATGGATGTCAGGTGGTCAGCCCCAGCATTTT.

This chain uses TRBV6-5 with TRBJ1-1; weak D call: TRBD1 (5 bases). The CDR3 contains 13 residues. Germline V gene lookup returns CDR1 MNHEY and CDR2 SVGAGI. V was pared by 7 bases and J by 4 bases, with 13 bases between. DNA for the CDR3: TGTGCCAGCACTTGGCCAGGGACCACTGAAGCTTTCTTT. Translating gives CASTWPGTTEAFF.

This chain connects TRBV6-2 or TRBV6-3 to TRBJ2-7; 7 bases align to TRBD1. The CDR3 sequence is 15 residues long. The germline V gene encodes CDR1 MNHEY and CDR2 SVGEGT. J gave up 7 bases and V 8 bases, and 17 bases lay outside the gene matches. CDR3 amino acids: CASGTVGDRAMEQYF. DNA for the CDR3: TGTGCCAGCGGGACAGTAGGCGACAGGGCGATGGAGCAGTACTTC.

A few counts support this clonotype. J is TRBJ2-3 and V is TRBV5-6, with D uncertain. The germline CDR1 and CDR2 sequences are SGHDT and YYEEEE. There are 14 residues in the CDR3. V was shortened by 0 bases and J by 0 bases, with 5 bases between the two germline ends. CDR3 region: CASSLDHSTDTQYF. The DNA for the CDR3 is TGTGCCAGCAGCTTGGATCACAGCACAGATACGCAGTATTTT.

This clonotype has at least ten counts. The chain recombines TRBV3-1 with TRBJ2-5; the D gene is possibly TRBD1 (5 bases). The germline V and J ends were trimmed by 4 bases and 9 bases, with 12 bases remaining between them. The CDR3 is 12 residues long. Germline V gene data show CDR1 as LGHDT and CDR2 as YNNKEL (reference sequence). CDR3 nucleotide sequence: TGTGCCAGCAGCCGAGACGACAGAGCCCAGTACTTC. Translating gives CASSRDDRAQYF.

This clonotype was seen a few times. This rearrangement joins TRBV6-1 to TRBJ1-1; 7 bases align to TRBD1. Looked up from germline, CDR1 is MNHNS and CDR2 is SASEGT. V shed 0 bases, J shed 1 base, and the junction held 2 bases outside the gene matches. CDR3 length: 15 amino acids. The CDR3, as DNA: TGTGCCAGCAGTGAAGCAGGGGGCACGAACACTGAAGCTTTCTTT. It specifies CASSEAGGTNTEAFF.

The chain recombines TRBV5-5 with TRBJ2-7; D might be TRBD1 (5 bases). Germline CDR1 reads SGHKS; CDR2 reads YYEKEE (reference sequence). The germline V and J ends were trimmed by 6 bases and 3 bases, with 19 bases remaining between them. The CDR3 is 15 amino acids. CDR3 region: CASTPPPGRDYEQYF. The CDR3 coding sequence is TGTGCCAGCACCCCCCCGCCTGGCAGGGACTACGAGCAGTACTTC.

The J gene is TRBJ1-1, the V gene TRBV20-1; 12 bases fit TRBD1. The V and J ends lost 7 bases and 5 bases, in that order; junction bases with no gene match: 11. CDR1 DFQATT and CDR2 SNEGSKA come from the germline V gene (reference sequence). The CDR3 has 15 residues. Written as DNA, the CDR3 is TGCAGTGTGACCGGGACAGGGGGCTTTGGGACTGAAGCTTTCTTT. As protein: CSVTGTGGFGTEAFF.

This clonotype has at least ten counts. The CDR3 sequence: CSARPGTGASYEQYF. As DNA, the CDR3 is TGCAGTGCTAGGCCCGGGACAGGGGCTTCCTACGAGCAGTACTTC. The V gene is TRBV20-1, the J gene TRBJ2-7, with 10 bases identical to TRBD1. The V segment lost 3 bases and the J segment 1 base; nucleotides outside the gene matches: 6. CDR1 DFQATT and CDR2 SNEGSKA come from the germline V gene (reference sequence). This CDR3 is built from 15 residues.